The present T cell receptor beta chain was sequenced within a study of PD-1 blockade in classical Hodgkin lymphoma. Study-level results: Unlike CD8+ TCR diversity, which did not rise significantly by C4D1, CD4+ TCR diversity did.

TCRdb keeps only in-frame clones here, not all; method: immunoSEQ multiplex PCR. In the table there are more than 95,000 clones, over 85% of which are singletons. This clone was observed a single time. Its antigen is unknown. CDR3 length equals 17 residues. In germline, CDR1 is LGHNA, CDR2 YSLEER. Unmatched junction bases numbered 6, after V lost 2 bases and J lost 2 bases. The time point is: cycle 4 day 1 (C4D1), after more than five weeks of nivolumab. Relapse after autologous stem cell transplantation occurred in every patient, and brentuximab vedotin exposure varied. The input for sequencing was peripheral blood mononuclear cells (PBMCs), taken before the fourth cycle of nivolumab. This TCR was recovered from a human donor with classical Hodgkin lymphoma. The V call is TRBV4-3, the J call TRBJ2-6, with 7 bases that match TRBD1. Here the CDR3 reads CASSQLLQGTGANVLTF. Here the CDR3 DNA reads TGCGCCAGCAGCCAACTCTTACAGGGGACTGGGGCCAACGTCCTGACTTTC.